This is a list of T cell receptor beta chains from one sample in a study of blood T cells in healthy people across ages. TCRdb reprocessed the 5' RACE reads with MiXCR, giving one entry per CDR3 protein. The repertoire has roughly 1,700,000 distinct CDR3 sequences, 28% of them found once; the top ten carry 7% to 9%. The sequencing sample was made of blood. Receptors originate from a woman under 40 in good health. Both conserved end residues are part of each CDR3. The D gene is left open where the match is weak. A row's size may be missing; if present it is once, few, many or a size class.

TRBV7-9	TRBJ1-5	few	.	TGTGCCAGCAGCGCAGGGGAGAGACAGCCCCAGCATTTT	CASSAGERQPQHF
TRBV7-9	TRBJ2-7	.	TRBD2	TGTGCCAGCAGCTTAGTAAGCGGGAGTTACAATGAGCAGTACTTC	CASSLVSGSYNEQYF
TRBV10-3	TRBJ1-1	many	.	TGTGCCATCAGTGCGCTACAGGGAGTAGGAGCTTTCTTT	CAISALQGVGAFF
TRBV19	TRBJ1-4	.	.	TGTGCCAGTAGTAGCGGTTGGGGGATACTGTTTTTT	CASSSGWGILFF
TRBV7-9	TRBJ2-7	few	.	TGTGCCAGCAGCCCCAGGGGACTACAAGGGTCGGAGCAGTACTTC	CASSPRGLQGSEQYF
TRBV5-1	TRBJ2-3	few	TRBD2	TGCGCCAGCAGCCGCGGGGGGGTTCCAGATACGCAGTATTTT	CASSRGGVPDTQYF
TRBV11-2	TRBJ2-5	.	.	TGTGCCAGCAGCTTAGCAGTGGCAGGAGTAGAGACCCAGTACTTC	CASSLAVAGVETQYF
TRBV5-1	TRBJ2-1	.	.	TGCGCCAGCAGCCCCGGTTGGGATGGCAATGAGCAGTTCTTC	CASSPGWDGNEQFF
TRBV7-2	TRBJ2-3	.	.	TGTGCCAGCGGGGGATGGGGGAGGCCAGATACGCAGTATTTT	CASGGWGRPDTQYF
TRBV20-1	TRBJ1-2	.	.	TGCAGTGCTAGTGAGGGGAACTATGGCTACACCTTC	CSASEGNYGYTF
TRBV5-1	TRBJ2-5	many	TRBD1	TGCGCCAGCAGCAGACAGGGGATAAAGGGAGAGACCCAGTACTTC	CASSRQGIKGETQYF